This TCR beta chain was sequenced during a study of T cells in Graves' hyperthyroidism and ophthalmopathy. PBMCs came from around 9.7 ml fresh peripheral blood. Only a few counts were recorded for this clonotype. Its antigen is not known. Notes on the study in general: Separation of ophthalmopathy from stable hyperthyroidism was achieved by a 13 V-J model.

The CDR3 sequence is 13 residues long. V was shortened by 0 bases and J by 7 bases, with 6 bases between the two germline ends. Germline V gene lookup returns CDR1 SGHNT and CDR2 YENEEA. RNA transcripts were the template for amplifying TCR beta CDR3 regions. The TCR CDR3 was amplified in a first-round RT-PCR using the HTBI primer set. TCRdb reprocessed the multiplex PCR reads with MiXCR, giving one entry per CDR3 protein. The sample contains more than 500,000 distinct CDR3 sequences, 15% to 20% of which appear only once. The sequence derives from a woman aged 25-40 years with Graves' hyperthyroidism. The specimen sequenced was blood. The chain carries TRBV11-3 and TRBJ2-2; D not resolved. The CDR3 is CASSLEMRGELFF. For the CDR3, the DNA is TGTGCCAGCAGCTTAGAGATGCGCGGGGAGCTGTTTTTT.